The following is a TCR beta chain sequence with its context. The antigen it recognizes is unknown. No base qualities exist here, and no much larger clone lies one base off it. Whole blood was collected in K2EDTA tubes by collaborating institutions according to the institutions' own protocols. For TCRbeta analysis, collaborators shipped samples in one of three forms: frozen whole blood, isolated PBMCs, or DNA extracted from either of those sample types. This record belongs to a study of blood T cell repertoires in COVID-19 (TCRdb year 2020). As for the study more broadly: Collaborator samples came from the United States, Italy and Spain and covered acute and convalescent phases of COVID-19. A de-identified subject ID, COVID-19 status, age in years and sex were almost always included in the sample metadata. The prospective study material was composed of cDNA or gDNA derived from T cells, B-cell-depleted T cells, or PBMCs. A freely available public database, intended as a resource for researchers studying the immune response to SARS-CoV-2, is where the repertoires were released. Where HLA class I and class II types were available, the types were taken from metadata supplied by the sample provider, not from assay-based typing. The samples were drawn from two sources: the first 160 participants of the ongoing ImmuneRACE study, and over 1,000 subjects contributed by 6 global collaborators. Subjects who had been exposed to COVID-19, were actively infected with it, or had recovered from it provided the deeply sampled blood TCRbeta repertoires that made up the dataset. Points the paper makes about the study in general: How much clinical and demographic metadata was included differed by source and by participant, and the metadata was provided uncurated.

TCRbeta CDR3 regions were amplified from genomic DNA using the immunoSEQ Assay, a bias-controlled multiplex PCR. The original methods were these. Nucleated cell counts per sample were estimated from amplification of reference gene primers within the assay. To quantify the absolute abundance of each unique TCRbeta CDR3 rearrangement, sequence reads were collapsed and filtered. Productive Simpson clonality was computed per sample as the square root of Simpson's diversity index over productive rearrangements. TCRdb obtained this table from immuneACCESS and retained in-frame rearrangements with V and J assigned. These tables miss some clones; where compared with another copy, unresolved V genes account for less than half of the shortfall, and the remainder is unexplained. The DNA gave D and trimming, while V, J and clone size come from that table. Here the sample has more than 150,000 clones; more than 85% occur a single time. Together, the top ten hold about 0.98% of the sample.

Reading the germline V gene (reference sequence) gives CDR1 GTSNPN and CDR2 SVGIG. The CDR3 spans 18 residues, from the cysteine through the phenylalanine. Solely the CDR3 DNA is kept, with 54 bases framed from the first base. Trimming leaves V shorter by 0 bases and J shorter by 6 bases, with the junction holding 11 bases beyond the gene matches. This receptor chain uses TRBV30 and TRBJ2-2; 12 bases in the middle match TRBD2. The material sequenced was peripheral blood. This sequence originates from a man aged 18 to 30 with acute or convalescent COVID-19. For the CDR3, the sequence is CAWSVLTSGGPSSGELFF. The DNA reads TGTGCCTGGAGTGTATTGACTAGCGGGGGCCCCTCGTCCGGGGAGCTGTTTTTT. The full variable domain, completed from the reference TRBV30 and TRBJ2-2 proteins outside the CDR3, reads SQTIHQWPATLVQPVGSPLSLECTVEGTSNPNLYWYRQAAGRGLQLLFYSVGIGQISSEVPQNLSASRPQDRQFILSSKKLLLSDSGFYLCAWSVLTSGGPSSGELFFGEGSRLTVL.